This paragraph covers one T cell receptor (beta chain) sequence. This receptor's antigen is unknown. Within one base of it there is no much larger clone, and no base qualities were kept. The germline V gene (reference sequence) specifies GTSNPN as CDR1 and SVGIG as CDR2. Between the V and J ends, shortened by 0 bases and 2 bases respectively, the junction contains 5 bases. Including the terminal cysteine and phenylalanine, the CDR3 comprises 14 residues. Kept here is only the CDR3 DNA, which spans 42 bases and is read in frame from base 1. Libraries of naive CD8 T cells were built from around 18,000 to 910,000 sorted cells, with 10%, 30% or 50% of the purified RNA used. On a BD FACSAria II, naive CD8 T cells were FACS-sorted as CD8+CD4-CCR7+CD45RA+ and collected into RLT Plus buffer. Around 10 TCR copies' worth of Jurkat RNA were spiked into roughly 17,000-1,100,000 naive CD8 T cell samples to test detection sensitivity. Enrichment of CD8 T cells was performed with RosetteSep CD8+ T Cell Enrichment Cocktail and Ficoll-Paque, after which ACK red cell lysis was carried out.

The sample originates from a study of molecular identifiers for immune sequencing clone quantification (dated by TCRdb to between 2017 and 2018). A note on the overall study: For a replicate experiment, RNA from approximately 20,000 or 100,000 naive CD8 T cells was divided into five aliquots, and four of the five aliquots were sequenced. The study was a methods study using CD8 T cells to benchmark molecular-identifier clustering-based TCR repertoire sequencing (MIDCIRS) and TCR RNA copy counting. Results and caveats for the whole study, not just this receptor: When barcode sub-clustering was omitted, TCR diversity was inflated by chimeric consensus sequences, with chimeras reaching as high as 47%. Modeling gave about 3.2 recovered TCR RNA copies per cell versus roughly 10 by digital PCR, implying 25% to 30% capture efficiency. The naive libraries included spiked-in Jurkat TCR RNA (roughly 9 copies' worth), and this RNA is not part of the donor repertoire. A single cell's worth of spiked-in Jurkat TCR RNA was reported detectable even among under 1.3 million naive CD8 T cells. In CMV-specific effector cells, over 99% of molecules were held by clones above 20 RNA copies, whereas under 1% of molecules were held by such clones in naive cells. Highly expanded clone sizes could be underestimated if identical TCR molecules share a barcode.

Library construction relied on PCR. This sample was sequenced with a NextSeq 500. Bulk TCR libraries were made following a previously described method, with the TCR primers given in Table S5. Total RNA was purified with the Qiagen AllPrep DNA/RNA kit. Before any analysis, reads coming from multiple sequencing runs of the same library were combined into one pool. On the authors' methods: Reads were retained only if the reads had an exact TCR constant sequence, and the retained reads were trimmed to 150 nt and grouped according to their 12-nt molecular barcodes. Within each barcode group, reads were sub-clustered at a 15% Levenshtein threshold, and quality-weighted consensus sequences were built per RNA molecule. Non-functional sequences were removed, as were lower-count sequences one edit away from another. On the basis of fitting two negative binomial distributions, barcode sub-clusters with fewer than 20% of the maximum read count were discarded. In TCRdb, the public reads were trimmed at Q25 with fastp and aligned with MiXCR, with productive beta chains retained. Merged by CDR3 protein, the rows form single entries marked with the most common genes and DNA. TCRdb's processing, not the authors' own work, is the source of the V and J calls. The sample table holds hundreds of thousands of distinct CDR3 sequences, of which approximately 24% were seen once. In total, the top ten clones hold 0.7% to 0.95% of the sample.

This sequence originates from a human donor in good health. Some libraries in this study had Jurkat cell RNA spiked in. Sequencing used naive CD8+ T cells from blood, with Jurkat cell RNA spiked in. The sample's cell subset or site label, decoded: FACS-sorted CD8+CD4-CCR7+CD45RA+ naive T cells. Recombination connected TRBV30 to TRBJ2-6; no D gene can be assigned with confidence. Here is the DNA: TGTGCCTGGAGTGTAAAGGCTGGGGCCAACGTCCTGACTTTC. The encoded protein is CAWSVKAGANVLTF.